The 20 T cell receptor beta chains listed next were all sequenced from one sample in a study of shared clonotypes between healthy human individuals. The method was immunoSEQ multiplex PCR; TCRdb's version includes in-frame clones alone and lacks a portion of them. This table holds around 2.5 million clones, approximately 93% found once. Sequenced: naive CD4+ T cells from PBMCs. As to subset: CD45RA+ positively selected. Receptor source: a man aged 18 to 35 in good health. Some clones in this sample may be carry-over from other donors' samples.

This clone has a handful of counts. The chain links TRBV2 to TRBJ1-3; no firm D call. Per germline, CDR1 SNHLY and CDR2 FYNNEI. CDR3 size: 12 residues. V was clipped by 2 bases and J by 8 bases, with 7 bases between them. The CDR3 loop reads CASSESGDTIYF. The DNA of the CDR3 is TGTGCCAGCAGTGAATCGGGAGACACCATATATTTT.

The genes are TRBV29-1 and TRBJ2-1; D not certain. Germline values: CDR1 SQVTM, CDR2 ANQGSEA. The CDR3 is 13 amino acids. V lost 2 bases and J lost 12, with 17 bases in between. CDR3 sequence reads: CSVEKSELAGQFF. CDR3 nucleotide sequence: TGCAGCGTTGAAAAATCCGAGTTGGCCGGGCAGTTCTTC.

Details on this clone: This specimen includes other DNA sequences encoding the same CDR3. The V gene is TRBV5-1, the J gene TRBJ2-1; D not certain. V dropped 0 bases and J dropped 7 bases, with 2 bases sitting between them. The length of the CDR3 is 11 residues. Germline values: CDR1 SGHRS, CDR2 YFSETQ. The CDR3 coding sequence is TGCGCCAGCAGCTTGGCGAATGAGCAGTTCTTC. Translation: CASSLANEQFF.

V and J are TRBV5-1 and TRBJ2-3; D is perhaps TRBD1 or TRBD2 (5 bases each). V was clipped by 0 bases and J by 6 bases, with 11 bases between them. CDR1 and CDR2 from the germline V gene are SGHRS and YFSETQ. CDR3 size: 14 residues. In DNA form, the CDR3 reads TGCGCCAGCAGCTTGGATCCGGGGCCGGATACGCAGTATTTT. It specifies CASSLDPGPDTQYF.

The chain is built from TRBV7-9 and TRBJ1-6, with D possibly TRBD1 on 5 matching bases. Germline lookup yields CDR1 SEHNR and CDR2 FQNEAQ (reference sequence). The CDR3 totals 14 residues. Trimming cost V 1 base and J 13 bases, with 14 bases left between them. The CDR3: CASSLVLGREPLHF. The CDR3 coding sequence is TGTGCCAGCAGCTTAGTGCTGGGGCGGGAGCCCCTCCACTTT. Supplemented by reference TRBV7-9 and TRBJ1-6, the full variable domain reads DTGVSQNPRHKITKRGQNVTFRCDPISEHNRLYWYRQTLGQGPEFLTYFQNEAQLEKSRLLSDRFSAERPKGSFSTLEIQRTEQGDSAMYLCASSLVLGREPLHFGNGTRLTVT.

This chain joins TRBV7-3 and TRBJ1-1, with D possibly being TRBD1 (5 bases). Germline CDR1 SGHTA, CDR2 FQGTGA. V shed 6 bases and J shed 5 bases, with 13 bases lying between them. The CDR3 runs to 13 residues. This CDR3 reads CASRPDRRTEAFF. CDR3 in DNA: TGTGCCAGCAGACCCGACAGAAGGACTGAAGCTTTCTTT.

The genes are TRBV9 and TRBJ2-1, with 10 bases lining up with TRBD1. The V gene's germline CDR1 is SGDLS and CDR2 YYNGEE. Trimming took 4 bases from V and 1 from J; bases not matched to a gene: 11. CDR3 size: 18 residues. The CDR3 bases are TGTGCCAGCAGCCCACAACCTAGACAGGGGGCATCCTACAATGAGCAGTTCTTC. As protein: CASSPQPRQGASYNEQFF.

The V and J genes are TRBV11-2 and TRBJ2-1; TRBD2 aligns across 11 bases. Germline assignment: CDR1 SGHAT and CDR2 FQNNGV. The CDR3 contains 17 residues. V lost 8 bases to trimming and J lost 7 bases; unmatched junction nucleotides: 16. DNA of the CDR3: TGTGCCAGCGCCCCCGGTCCACTAGCGGGAGTATCAAATGAGCAGTTCTTC. This gives the protein CASAPGPLAGVSNEQFF.

For the CDR3, the DNA is TGTGCCAGTACCGCGCTAGCGGGGGCTGGCAATGAGCAGTTCTTC. Its protein product is CASTALAGAGNEQFF. V and J are TRBV19 and TRBJ2-1, with TRBD2 matching over 10 bases. CDR3 size: 15 residues. With V trimmed by 7 bases and J by 6 bases, 9 bases remained unmatched. Germline V gene data show CDR1 as LNHDA and CDR2 as SQIVND (reference sequence).

This sequence joins TRBV11-2 and TRBJ1-2; D uncertain. Germline V gives CDR1 SGHAT, CDR2 FQNNGV. The V and J ends lost 5 bases and 4 bases respectively, with 14 bases between them. There are 14 residues in the CDR3. The CDR3 reads CASSPGPAGYGYTF. The CDR3 coding sequence is TGTGCCAGCAGCCCCGGACCGGCTGGCTATGGCTACACCTTC.

The chain uses TRBV6-5 and TRBJ2-1; D may be TRBD2 (6 bases). The CDR3 runs 15 residues. V was clipped by 1 base and J by 6 bases, with 13 bases between them. Germline lookup yields CDR1 MNHEY and CDR2 SVGAGI. In nucleotides, the CDR3 is TGTGCCAGCAGTTACTTGTCCGGGAGTCCCAATGAGCAGTTCTTC. This translates into CASSYLSGSPNEQFF.

The chain combines TRBV4-1 with TRBJ1-6, with D perhaps TRBD1 (6 bases). The CDR3 runs to 15 residues. Germline CDR1 reads MGHRA; CDR2 reads YSYEKL. Trimming removed 4 bases at V and 10 bases at J, with 17 bases between. CDR3 loop: CASSPLQGTVSPLHF. CDR3 DNA sequence: TGCGCCAGCAGCCCTCTACAGGGTACCGTATCACCCCTCCACTTT.

The chain is built from TRBV7-8 and TRBJ1-2; 8 positions match TRBD1. The CDR3 loop spans 17 amino acids. V dropped 1 base and J dropped 6; count of bases not matched to a gene: 13. Germline lookup yields CDR1 SGHVS and CDR2 FQNEAQ. CDR3 sequence: CASSLGGGTGRGHGYTF. Written as DNA, the CDR3 is TGTGCCAGCAGCTTAGGGGGAGGGACAGGTAGAGGCCATGGCTACACCTTC.

The chain links TRBV18 to TRBJ1-2; D possibly corresponds to TRBD1 (6 bases). Looked up from germline, CDR1 is KGHSH and CDR2 is LQKENI. The CDR3 is made up of 14 amino acids. Between the trimmed V and J ends, which lost 3 bases and 5 bases, there was a span of 13 bases. Written as DNA, the CDR3 is TGTGCCAGCTCACCGGGGGGCCGAGGTTATGGCTACACCTTC. Its translation: CASSPGGRGYGYTF.

The J gene is TRBJ2-1, the V gene TRBV5-1; D gene ambiguous. Trimming shortened V by 4 bases and J by 10 bases, and 12 bases separated the two germline ends. CDR3 length: 12 residues. Germline V CDR1 and CDR2: SGHRS, YFSETQ. The CDR3 DNA is TGCGCCAGCAGCCACATAGTAGAAGAGCAGTTCTTC. Amino acid sequence: CASSHIVEEQFF. Full variable domain (remainder filled in from reference TRBV5-1 and TRBJ2-1): KAGVTQTPRYLIKTRGQQVTLSCSPISGHRSVSWYQQTPGQGLQFLFEYFSETQRNKGNFPGRFSGRQFSNSRSEMNVSTLELGDSALYLCASSHIVEEQFFGPGTRLTVL.

Points on this clone: At the DNA level, this CDR3 is encoded by other sequences in the same sample as well. This sequence joins TRBV7-9 and TRBJ2-7; D remains ambiguous. Trimming took 1 base from V and 4 from J, leaving 5 bases between them. Germline lookup yields CDR1 SEHNR and CDR2 FQNEAQ (reference sequence). There are 12 residues in the CDR3. As DNA, the CDR3 is TGTGCCAGCAGCTTAGTTCTTTACGAGCAGTACTTC. Amino acids: CASSLVLYEQYF.

The chain carries TRBV28 and TRBJ2-3, with TRBD2 as a possible D gene (6 bases). The CDR3 has 16 residues. CDR1 is MDHEN and CDR2 is SYDVKM in the germline V gene. Trimming shortened V by 2 bases and J by 4 bases, and 16 bases separated the two germline ends. Here the CDR3 reads CASSLEQFWGADTQYF. The DNA of the CDR3 is TGTGCCAGCAGTTTAGAACAGTTCTGGGGGGCAGATACGCAGTATTTT.

As to this clone: A read error may account for a junction end that differs from germline. This chain uses TRBV30 with TRBJ1-3, with D maybe TRBD1 (5 bases). Germline V gene sequence: CDR1 GTSNPN, CDR2 SVGIG (reference sequence). This CDR3 comprises 15 residues. CDR3 amino acids: CAWTPIQLGESTIYF. CDR3 in DNA: TGTGCATGGACCCCTATCCAATTGGGGGAATCCACCATATATTTT.

V usage is TRBV28 and J usage is TRBJ2-1, with TRBD2 as a possible D gene (5 bases). CDR3 length: 13 amino acids. The germline CDR1 and CDR2 sequences are MDHEN and SYDVKM. Trimming removed 7 bases at V and 3 bases at J, with 10 bases between. CDR3 nucleotide sequence: TGTGCCAGCACCACCGGGGTCTACAATGAGCAGTTCTTC. Translation gives CASTTGVYNEQFF.

V gene TRBV19 combines with J gene TRBJ2-7, with 10 bases identical to TRBD1. Germline assignment: CDR1 LNHDA and CDR2 SQIVND (reference sequence). The CDR3 runs 15 residues. After removal of 3 bases from V and 6 bases from J, the junction contained 8 bases not matched to a gene. Written as DNA, the CDR3 is TGTGCCAGTAGTATTAGTTGGGACAGGGGAGCCGAGCAGTACTTC. Translating gives CASSISWDRGAEQYF.